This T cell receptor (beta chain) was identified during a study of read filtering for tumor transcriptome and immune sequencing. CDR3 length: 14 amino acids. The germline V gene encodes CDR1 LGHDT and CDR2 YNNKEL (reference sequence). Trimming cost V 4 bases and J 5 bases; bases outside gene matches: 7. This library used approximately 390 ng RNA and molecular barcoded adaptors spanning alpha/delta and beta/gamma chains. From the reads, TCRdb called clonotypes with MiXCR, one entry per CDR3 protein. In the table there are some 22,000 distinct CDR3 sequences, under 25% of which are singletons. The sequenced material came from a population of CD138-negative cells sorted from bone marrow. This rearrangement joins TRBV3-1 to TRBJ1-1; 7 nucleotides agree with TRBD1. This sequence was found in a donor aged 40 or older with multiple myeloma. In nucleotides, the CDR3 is TGTGCCAGCAGCCTACAGGGGATGGAGACTGAAGCTTTCTTT. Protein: CASSLQGMETEAFF.